The 32 T cell receptor beta chains presented below share a single source sample, sequenced in a study of CD8 T cells in ankylosing spondylitis. One entry per CDR3 protein, called by TCRdb with MiXCR from the 5' RACE reads. Among over 600,000 distinct CDR3 sequences listed, about 20% were seen once. Notes on the study in general: Blood from ankylosing spondylitis patients appeared to carry a characteristic roughly 8-variant TCR beta motif.

No antigen has been identified for these receptors. Sequencing was performed on blood, either unsorted or a sorted T cell fraction (not recorded which). These TCRs come from a male donor with ankylosing spondylitis.

The chain has TRBV12-3 or TRBV12-4 and TRBJ2-7; the match to TRBD1 covers 8 bases. V lost 3 bases to trimming and J lost 4 bases; unmatched junction nucleotides: 5. The CDR3 totals 14 residues. CDR3 region: CASSLYQGAYEQYF. CDR3 sequence (DNA): TGTGCCAGCAGTTTGTATCAGGGGGCGTACGAGCAGTACTTC.

V is TRBV29-1 and J is TRBJ2-5, with D perhaps matching TRBD2 (5 bases). The ends were cut back, 1 base at V and 3 bases at J, with 12 bases in the middle. In germline, CDR1 is SQVTM, CDR2 ANQGSEA. The CDR3 spans 14 residues. CDR3 sequence: CSVEGGVEEETQYF. CDR3 sequence (DNA): TGCAGCGTTGAAGGGGGAGTTGAGGAAGAGACCCAGTACTTC.

This clonotype has a handful of counts. This chain links TRBV7-2 with TRBJ2-7; the D is unclear. Trimming shortened V by 3 bases and J by 3 bases, and 12 bases separated the two germline ends. The germline V gene has CDR1 SGHTA and CDR2 FQGNSA. The CDR3 is 14 amino acids. CDR3 sequence (DNA): TGTGCCAGCAGCTTTTCCCCGGACGGCTACGAGCAGTACTTC. Translation gives CASSFSPDGYEQYF.

This clonotype was seen a few times. The chain couples TRBV11-1 to TRBJ2-1, with TRBD2 identical over 11 bases. This CDR3 spans 17 amino acids. The trim removed 4 bases at V and 4 bases at J, leaving 9 bases unmatched. Germline CDR1 reads SGHAT; CDR2 reads FQDESV (reference sequence). DNA for the CDR3: TGTGCCAGCAGCTCACGGACTAGCGGGCCTTATTACAATGAGCAGTTCTTC. It translates to CASSSRTSGPYYNEQFF. The full variable domain, with the rest looked up from reference TRBV11-1 and TRBJ2-1, is EAEVAQSPRYKITEKSQAVAFWCDPISGHATLYWYRQILGQGPELLVQFQDESVVDDSQLPKDRFSAERLKGVDSTLKIQPAELGDSAMYLCASSSRTSGPYYNEQFFGPGTRLTVL.

This clonotype was counted ten times or more. The rearrangement uses TRBV2 and TRBJ2-1, with D perhaps matching TRBD1 (6 bases). The V gene lost 5 bases and the J gene lost 5 bases, with 10 bases spanning the gap. CDR1 is SNHLY, CDR2 FYNNEI, per germline. CDR3 size: 13 residues. The CDR3 region is CASSSDRDNEQFF. Written as DNA, the CDR3 is TGTGCCAGCAGTTCGGACAGAGACAATGAGCAGTTCTTC.

This clonotype was observed a handful of times. This chain connects TRBV12-3 or TRBV12-4 to TRBJ1-6; 9 bases are shared with TRBD1. CDR3 length: 15 residues. Germline trimming cut 5 bases from V and 14 bases from J; bases unmatched to any gene: 13. CDR3 in DNA: TGTGCCAGCAGTCCCGGACAGGGGATCGTTTCGGCCCTCCACTTT. As protein: CASSPGQGIVSALHF.

The gene calls are TRBV10-2 and TRBJ1-4; no clear D. The CDR3 is 14 residues long. The germline V and J ends were trimmed by 1 base and 8 bases, with 11 bases remaining between them. CDR1 is WSHSY, CDR2 SAAADI, per germline. The CDR3 DNA reads TGCGCCAGCAGTGAGTTCCGGGTTGGAGAAAAACTGTTTTTT. Protein sequence: CASSEFRVGEKLFF.

This clonotype was seen a handful of times. The J gene is TRBJ2-1, the V gene TRBV12-5, with 9 bases aligning to TRBD2. The V gene's germline CDR1 is LGHNT and CDR2 FRNRAP. The CDR3 is 15 amino acids. The V and J ends lost 6 bases and 4 bases, in that order; junction bases with no gene match: 7. CDR3 region: CASGPGTSSYNEQFF. CDR3 sequence (DNA): TGTGCTAGTGGCCCCGGGACTAGCAGTTACAATGAGCAGTTCTTC.

This rearrangement joins TRBV28 to TRBJ1-4; perhaps TRBD1 as D (5 bases). CDR3 length: 15 residues. The V end lost 4 bases, the J end lost 1 base, and 10 bases lay between the germline ends. From germline, CDR1 is MDHEN and CDR2 SYDVKM. For the CDR3, the DNA is TGTGCCAGCAGTTCTACAGGCAAAACTAATGAAAAACTGTTTTTT. It translates to CASSSTGKTNEKLFF.

The genes are TRBV5-5 and TRBJ2-3; D gene uncertain. CDR3 size: 14 residues. Looked up from germline, CDR1 is SGHKS and CDR2 is YYEKEE (reference sequence). Trimming stripped 0 bases from V and 4 bases from J, with 9 bases between. The chain's CDR3 is CASSLGAAADTQYF. The CDR3 DNA is TGTGCCAGCAGCTTGGGTGCCGCAGCAGATACGCAGTATTTT.

This clonotype was seen more than once but under ten times. This chain connects TRBV29-1 to TRBJ1-2; D is undetermined. V was trimmed by 6 bases and J by 0 bases, leaving 17 bases between them. The CDR3 length is 15 residues. In germline, CDR1 is SQVTM, CDR2 ANQGSEA. The CDR3 loop is CSVPAPGASNYGYTF. The CDR3 nucleotides are TGCAGCGTGCCAGCTCCGGGAGCTTCTAACTATGGCTACACCTTC.

This chain uses TRBV29-1 with TRBJ2-1; unclear D gene. Germline V CDR1 and CDR2: SQVTM, ANQGSEA. V lost 4 bases, J lost 5 bases, and 12 bases lay in between. The CDR3 has 13 amino acids. The CDR3 region has the DNA TGCAGCGTTGTTAGGCCACCCCACAATGAGCAGTTCTTC. Translation: CSVVRPPHNEQFF.

This clonotype appeared a few times. The CDR3 sequence: CASMGGPDTDTQYF. The CDR3 DNA reads as TGTGCCAGCATGGGGGGGCCCGACACAGATACGCAGTATTTT. V gene TRBV28 combines with J gene TRBJ2-3; TRBD2 is a possible D gene (7 bases). Trimming took 7 bases from V and 2 from J, leaving 13 bases between them. This CDR3 comprises 14 residues. Germline V gene sequence: CDR1 MDHEN, CDR2 SYDVKM.

This clonotype was observed a few times. V usage is TRBV11-2 and J usage is TRBJ1-3, with D uncertain. Germline V gene lookup returns CDR1 SGHAT and CDR2 FQNNGV. The CDR3 is 12 residues long. V was cut by 8 bases and J by 1 base, with 6 bases left in between. The CDR3 sequence is CASGESGNTIYF. The CDR3 DNA reads TGTGCCAGCGGGGAATCTGGAAACACCATATATTTT.

The table lists this clonotype with a few counts. The chain is built from TRBV7-9 and TRBJ2-7; 8 bases line up with TRBD2. Germline V lookup: CDR1 SEHNR, CDR2 FQNEAQ (reference sequence). This CDR3 is built from 15 residues. V was pared by 5 bases and J by 7 bases, with 13 bases of the junction left unmatched. CDR3: CASSPSGREGREQYF. The CDR3 bases are TGTGCCAGCAGCCCCAGTGGTCGGGAGGGCCGAGAGCAGTACTTC.

This chain links TRBV27 with TRBJ1-6, with D perhaps TRBD1 (5 bases). CDR3 length equals 17 residues. Trimming left V 3 bases short and J 7 bases short, with 19 bases between. Germline values: CDR1 MNHEY, CDR2 SMNVEV (reference sequence). CDR3 loop: CASSFLMGGRTNSPLHF. The CDR3 region has the DNA TGTGCCAGCAGTTTCCTTATGGGGGGACGGACGAATTCACCCCTCCACTTT.

This chain connects TRBV12-3 or TRBV12-4 to TRBJ2-5; a possible D gene is TRBD1 (8 bases). V was pared by 3 bases and J by 4 bases, with 27 bases between. The length of the CDR3 is 19 residues. CDR3 in DNA: TGTGCCAGCAGTTTGGGGCCCGGGGGGCAGGGGGCGCTGGGAGAGACCCAGTACTTC. Translating it yields CASSLGPGGQGALGETQYF.

This clonotype was detected many times. This chain links TRBV18 with TRBJ2-5; weak D call: TRBD2 (6 bases). Trimming took 6 bases from V and 5 from J, leaving 22 bases between them. The CDR3 extends over 16 amino acids. The germline gives CDR1 KGHSH, CDR2 LQKENI. This chain's CDR3 is CASSSESGYGGETQYF. The CDR3 DNA reads as TGTGCCAGCTCCTCGGAAAGCGGCTATGGAGGGGAGACCCAGTACTTC. Variable domain in full (rest from reference TRBV18 and TRBJ2-5): NAGVMQNPRHLVRRRGQEARLRCSPMKGHSHVYWYRQLPEEGLKFMVYLQKENIIDESGMPKERFSAEFPKEGPSILRIQQVVRGDSAAYFCASSSESGYGGETQYFGPGTRLLVL.

For this clonotype: The conserved phenylalanine or tryptophan is not found at the CDR3 terminus, so this likely reflects a read error. This chain uses TRBV20-1 with TRBJ1-5; no clear D gene. The CDR3 has 12 residues. With 4 bases removed from V and 0 bases from J, the gap between germline ends came to 4 bases. CDR1 is DFQATT, CDR2 SNEGSKA, per germline (reference sequence). The CDR3 protein is CSANDSNQPQHI. In DNA, the CDR3 is TGCAGTGCTAACGATAGCAATCAGCCCCAGCATATT.

This clonotype appeared a few times. The chain links TRBV12-3 or TRBV12-4 to TRBJ2-7; TRBD1 matches 8 bases. Trimming at V came to 6 bases and at J to 3 bases, leaving 4 bases not matched to a gene. The CDR3 covers 13 residues. In nucleotides, the CDR3 is TGTGCCAGCAGACCCGACAGGGGCTACGAGCAGTACTTC. Its protein product is CASRPDRGYEQYF.

The genes are TRBV11-3 and TRBJ1-3; D unresolved. The CDR3 covers 15 residues. Trimming shortened V by 4 bases and J by 0 bases, and 10 bases separated the two germline ends. Germline assignment: CDR1 SGHNT and CDR2 YENEEA. The CDR3 nucleotides read TGTGCCAGCAGCTCCCGACCGGACTCTGGAAACACCATATATTTT. This gives the protein CASSSRPDSGNTIYF.

The sample holds many counts of this clonotype. The chain carries TRBV29-1 and TRBJ2-7; 8 nucleotides agree with TRBD1. This CDR3 spans 12 amino acids. Trimming at V came to 4 bases and at J to 4 bases, leaving 3 bases not matched to a gene. CDR1 is SQVTM, CDR2 ANQGSEA, per germline. In nucleotides, the CDR3 is TGCAGCGTTGGAGGACAGGGTTACGAGCAGTACTTC. Its protein product is CSVGGQGYEQYF.

The table lists this clonotype with a few counts. The chain carries TRBV5-6 and TRBJ2-6, with a weak D call TRBD2 (6 bases). Germline loops: CDR1 SGHDT, CDR2 YYEEEE. CDR3 length equals 15 residues. V lost 7 bases to trimming and J lost 3 bases, with 14 bases between them. CDR3 sequence: CASLLEGGGANVLTF. CDR3 nucleotide sequence: TGTGCCAGCTTATTAGAGGGAGGTGGGGCCAACGTCCTGACTTTC.

This clonotype was counted between two and nine times. V and J are TRBV11-2 and TRBJ2-1; 11 nucleotides align to TRBD2. CDR3 size: 14 residues. V lost 5 bases, J lost 10 bases, and 7 bases stayed unmatched. Germline V CDR1 and CDR2: SGHAT, FQNNGV. The CDR3 protein is CASSAGTSGTEQFF. CDR3 bases: TGTGCCAGCAGCGCTGGGACTAGCGGCACGGAGCAGTTCTTC. The full variable domain, its missing parts supplied by reference TRBV11-2 and TRBJ2-1, is EAGVAQSPRYKIIEKRQSVAFWCNPISGHATLYWYQQILGQGPKLLIQFQNNGVVDDSQLPKDRFSAERLKGVDSTLKIQPAKLEDSAVYLCASSAGTSGTEQFFGPGTRLTVL.

The rearrangement uses TRBV20-1 and TRBJ2-1; TRBD2 matches at 7 bases. Germline lookup yields CDR1 DFQATT and CDR2 SNEGSKA (reference sequence). This CDR3 region has 14 residues. Unmatched junction bases numbered 5, after V lost 2 bases and J lost 4 bases. CDR3 bases: TGCAGTGCTAGACAGTGGGGGGGATACAATGAGCAGTTCTTC. Amino acid sequence: CSARQWGGYNEQFF.

This chain joins TRBV11-2 and TRBJ2-7; 11 nucleotides match TRBD2. The CDR3 length is 14 residues. After removal of 6 bases from V and 6 bases from J, the junction contained 7 bases not matched to a gene. CDR1 is SGHAT, CDR2 FQNNGV, per germline. The CDR3 protein is CASRASGGSREQYF. Here the CDR3 DNA reads TGTGCCAGCAGAGCTAGCGGGGGGAGTCGCGAGCAGTACTTC.

This clonotype has only a few counts. The chain joins TRBV2 to TRBJ2-7, with D possibly matching TRBD2 (6 bases). The germline V and J ends were trimmed by 10 bases and 0 bases, with 10 bases remaining between them. The CDR3 has 12 residues. Germline V gives CDR1 SNHLY, CDR2 FYNNEI. The CDR3, as DNA: TGTGCCAACCGGGACTTCTCCTACGAGCAGTACTTC. It translates to CANRDFSYEQYF.

This clonotype was found many times. This chain links TRBV27 with TRBJ2-2; D perhaps matches TRBD2 (5 bases). CDR1 is MNHEY and CDR2 is SMNVEV in the germline V gene (reference sequence). Deletions cut 5 bases from V and 4 bases from J, with 14 bases between. CDR3 length: 15 amino acids. The CDR3 loop is CASSLLRAGTGELFF. CDR3 DNA: TGTGCCAGCAGTCTTTTGAGGGCGGGCACCGGGGAGCTGTTTTTT.

This clonotype was seen a handful of times. The chain recombines TRBV20-1 with TRBJ2-1; 9 nucleotides match TRBD2. The V gene's germline CDR1 is DFQATT and CDR2 SNEGSKA (reference sequence). The CDR3 spans 16 residues. Trimming cost V 5 bases and J 4 bases; bases outside gene matches: 12. The CDR3, as DNA: TGCAGTGCTCGTGTTGGGCGGGGGGGGCTTTACAATGAGCAGTTCTTC. Encoded protein: CSARVGRGGLYNEQFF.

V is TRBV7-3 and J is TRBJ2-1, with D hard to call. The V gene lost 3 bases and the J gene lost 6 bases, with 9 bases spanning the gap. Germline loops: CDR1 SGHTA, CDR2 FQGTGA. The CDR3 totals 13 residues. As DNA, the CDR3 is TGTGCCAGCAGCTTCACAATTCCCAATGAGCAGTTCTTC. Translated, it gives CASSFTIPNEQFF.

This clonotype was counted a few times. This chain joins TRBV6-5 and TRBJ1-2; TRBD1 matches 10 bases. Germline V gene data show CDR1 as MNHEY and CDR2 as SVGAGI. CDR3 length: 16 amino acids. V was pared by 4 bases and J by 3 bases, with 8 bases of the junction left unmatched. CDR3 region: CASSSPKTGGDYGYTF. In DNA, the CDR3 is TGTGCCAGCAGTTCCCCCAAGACAGGGGGCGACTATGGCTACACCTTC.

This clonotype came up a few times. J is TRBJ1-1 and V is TRBV9, with TRBD1 identical over 7 bases. The J segment lost 5 bases and the V segment lost 4 bases, leaving 11 bases of the junction unmatched. The length of the CDR3 is 15 residues. CDR1 is SGDLS and CDR2 is YYNGEE in the germline V gene. CDR3 loop: CASSPRQGLGTEAFF. The DNA for the CDR3 is TGTGCCAGCAGCCCAAGACAGGGCCTCGGGACTGAAGCTTTCTTT.